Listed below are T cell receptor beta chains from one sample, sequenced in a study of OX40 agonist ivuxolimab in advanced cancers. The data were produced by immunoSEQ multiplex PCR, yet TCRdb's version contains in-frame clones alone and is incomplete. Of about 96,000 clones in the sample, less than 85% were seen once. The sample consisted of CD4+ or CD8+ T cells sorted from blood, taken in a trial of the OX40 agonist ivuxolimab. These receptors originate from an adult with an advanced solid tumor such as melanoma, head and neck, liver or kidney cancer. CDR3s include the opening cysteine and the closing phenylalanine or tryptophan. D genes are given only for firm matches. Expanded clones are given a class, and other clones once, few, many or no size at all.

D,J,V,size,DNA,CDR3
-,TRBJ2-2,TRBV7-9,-,TGTGCCAGCAGCTGGGGACTTACCACCGGGGAGCTGTTTTTT,CASSWGLTTGELFF
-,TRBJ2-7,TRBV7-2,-,TGTGCCAGCAGCCTCCTGGGGGCCTACTCATACGAGCAGTACTTC,CASSLLGAYSYEQYF
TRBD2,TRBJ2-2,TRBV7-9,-,TGTGCCAGCAGCTCGAGCGGGAAGGACACCGGGGAGCTGTTTTTT,CASSSSGKDTGELFF
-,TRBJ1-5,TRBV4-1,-,TGCGCCAGCAGCCAGGAAGGACAAAACGACAATCAGCCCCAGCATTTT,CASSQEGQNDNQPQHF
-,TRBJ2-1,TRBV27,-,TGTGCCAGCTGGGGGTCTAGCCACCATGAGCAGTTCTTC,CASWGSSHHEQFF
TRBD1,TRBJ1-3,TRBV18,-,TGTGCCAGCTCCCCCGGGACAGCGGATCGGGACACCATATATTTT,CASSPGTADRDTIYF
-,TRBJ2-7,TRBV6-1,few,TGTGCCAGCAGTGAAATGGTGGCTATAAGGACCTACGAGCAGTACTTC,CASSEMVAIRTYEQYF
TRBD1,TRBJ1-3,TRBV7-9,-,TGTGCCAGCAGCCGAGTTCAGGGGGCTAGTGGAAACACCATATATTTT,CASSRVQGASGNTIYF
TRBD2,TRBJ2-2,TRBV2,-,TGTGCCAGCAGTGGGACTAGCGGGATGAGGACCGGGGAGCTGTTTTTT,CASSGTSGMRTGELFF
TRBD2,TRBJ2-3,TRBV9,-,TGTGCCAGCAGTTACAGCGTGGGTAGCGGGGGAGCTAGCACAGATACGCAGTATTTT,CASSYSVGSGGASTDTQYF
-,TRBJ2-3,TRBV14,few,TGTGCCAGCAGCCAAGATCGGCGCGGGGGCAGGCCAGATACGCAGTATTTT,CASSQDRRGGRPDTQYF
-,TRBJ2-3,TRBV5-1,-,TGCGCCAGCAGCTTGTTAGGCGGCGCAGGTCTGGGGGATACGCAGTATTTT,CASSLLGGAGLGDTQYF
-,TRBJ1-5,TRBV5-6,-,TGTGCCAGCAGCTTGGACAGTAATAGCAATCAGCCCCAGCATTTT,CASSLDSNSNQPQHF
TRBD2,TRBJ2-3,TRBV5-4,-,TGTGCCAGCAGCTTACTAGCGGGGGGCACAGATACGCAGTATTTT,CASSLLAGGTDTQYF
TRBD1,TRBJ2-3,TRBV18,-,TGTGCCAGCTCTTCGGACAGGGGGCGGGATACGCAGTATTTT,CASSSDRGRDTQYF
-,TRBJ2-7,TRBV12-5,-,TGTGCTAGTGGTTTGACGACAACGAGCGCCCCTCCCGAGCAGTACTTC,CASGLTTTSAPPEQYF
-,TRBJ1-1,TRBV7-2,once,TGTGCCAGCAGCTCGGGTGCGGGTTACACTGAAGCTTTCTTT,CASSSGAGYTEAFF
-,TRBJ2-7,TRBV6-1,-,TGTGCCAGCAGTGAAGCGGGGGGACAGCCTTCCTACGAGCAGTACTTC,CASSEAGGQPSYEQYF
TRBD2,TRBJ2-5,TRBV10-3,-,TGTGCCATCAGTGGGGGCCCCACCCTAGCGGGAGTTTTTGAGACCCAGTACTTC,CAISGGPTLAGVFETQYF
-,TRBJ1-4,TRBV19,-,TGTGCCAGTAGTGAGGGAGCAACTAATGAAAAACTGTTTTTT,CASSEGATNEKLFF
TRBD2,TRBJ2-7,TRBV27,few,TGTGCCAGCAGGCAGGTTACACTAGCGGGAGCAGGCGAGCAGTACTTC,CASRQVTLAGAGEQYF
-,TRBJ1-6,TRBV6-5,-,TGTGCCAGCAGTCTCTCTCTTACCAATTCACCCCTCCACTTT,CASSLSLTNSPLHF
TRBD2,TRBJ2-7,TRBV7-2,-,TGTGCCAGCACCCTACTAGCGGGGGTTGGCTACGAGCAGTACTTC,CASTLLAGVGYEQYF
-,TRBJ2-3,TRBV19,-,TGTGCCAGTAGCACTAGCCGGGCGGCAGATACGCAGTATTTT,CASSTSRAADTQYF
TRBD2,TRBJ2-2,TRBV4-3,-,TGCGCCAGCAGCCAGCATAGCGGGGGGGTGAACACCGGGGAGCTGTTTTTT,CASSQHSGGVNTGELFF
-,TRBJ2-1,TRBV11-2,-,TGTGCCAGCAGCTTATTCTGGGACTTGTACAATGAGCAGTTCTTC,CASSLFWDLYNEQFF
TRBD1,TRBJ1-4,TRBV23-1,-,TGCGCCAGCAGTCATGGACAGGGGGAAGAAAAACTGTTTTTT,CASSHGQGEEKLFF
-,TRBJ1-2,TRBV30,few,TGTGCCTGGAGTGTTCAGGCTTATGGCTACACCTTC,CAWSVQAYGYTF
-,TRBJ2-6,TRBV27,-,TGTGCCAGTCGGCCCTCTGGGGCCAACGTCCTGACTTTC,CASRPSGANVLTF
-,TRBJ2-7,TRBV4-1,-,TGCGCCAGCAGCCAGGTTGCAGGGGACACCTACGAGCAGTACTTC,CASSQVAGDTYEQYF
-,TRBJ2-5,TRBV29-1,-,TGCAGCCTCGAACAGGGCACCCAAGAGACCCAGTACTTC,CSLEQGTQETQYF
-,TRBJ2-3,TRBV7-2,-,TGTGCCAGCAGCCCCGGACTCACAGATACGCAGTATTTT,CASSPGLTDTQYF